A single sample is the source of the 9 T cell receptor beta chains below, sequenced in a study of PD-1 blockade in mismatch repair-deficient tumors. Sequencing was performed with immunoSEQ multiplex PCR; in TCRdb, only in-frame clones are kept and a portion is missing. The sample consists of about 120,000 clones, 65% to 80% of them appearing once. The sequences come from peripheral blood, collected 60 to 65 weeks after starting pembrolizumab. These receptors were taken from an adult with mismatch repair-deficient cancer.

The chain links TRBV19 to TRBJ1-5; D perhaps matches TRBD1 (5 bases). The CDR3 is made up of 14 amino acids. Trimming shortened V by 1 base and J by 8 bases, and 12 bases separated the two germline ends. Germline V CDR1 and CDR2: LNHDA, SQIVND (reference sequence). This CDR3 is CASSIGGGSEPQHF. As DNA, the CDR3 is TGTGCCAGTAGTATAGGTGGGGGGTCGGAGCCCCAGCATTTT.

CDR3 DNA sequence: TGTGCCAGCAGCCGACAGGGGCTGGCTGGAAACACCATATATTTT. Its translation is CASSRQGLAGNTIYF. The gene calls are TRBV27 and TRBJ1-3; 8 nucleotides agree with TRBD1. The CDR3 length is 15 residues. V was pared by 6 bases and J by 2 bases, with 6 bases of the junction left unmatched. Germline V gene data show CDR1 as MNHEY and CDR2 as SMNVEV (reference sequence).

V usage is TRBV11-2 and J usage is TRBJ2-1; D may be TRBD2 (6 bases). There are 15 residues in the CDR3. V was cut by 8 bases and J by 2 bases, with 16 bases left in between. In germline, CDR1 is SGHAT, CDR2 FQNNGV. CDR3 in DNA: TGTGCCAGCTTCAGCATGGTAGCGGCCTACAATGAGCAGTTCTTC. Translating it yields CASFSMVAAYNEQFF.

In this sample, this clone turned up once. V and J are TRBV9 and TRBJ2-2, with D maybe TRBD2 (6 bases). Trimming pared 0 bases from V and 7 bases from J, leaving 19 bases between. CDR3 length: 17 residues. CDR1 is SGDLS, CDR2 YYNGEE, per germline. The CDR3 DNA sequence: TGTGCCAGCAGCGTAGGTCTGGAGGGAGACGATCACGGGGAGCTGTTTTTT. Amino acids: CASSVGLEGDDHGELFF.

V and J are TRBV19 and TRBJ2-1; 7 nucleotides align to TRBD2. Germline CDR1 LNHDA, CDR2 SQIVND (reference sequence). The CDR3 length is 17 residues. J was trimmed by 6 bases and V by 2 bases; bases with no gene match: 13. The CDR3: CASSIYSGGSMRNEQFF. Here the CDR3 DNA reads TGTGCCAGTAGTATATATAGCGGCGGGAGTATGCGCAATGAGCAGTTCTTC.

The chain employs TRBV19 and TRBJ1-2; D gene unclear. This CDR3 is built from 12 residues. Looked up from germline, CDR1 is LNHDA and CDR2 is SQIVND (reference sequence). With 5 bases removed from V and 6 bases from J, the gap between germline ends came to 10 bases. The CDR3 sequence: CASSLEENGYTF. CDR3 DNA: TGTGCCAGTAGTCTGGAGGAAAATGGCTACACCTTC.

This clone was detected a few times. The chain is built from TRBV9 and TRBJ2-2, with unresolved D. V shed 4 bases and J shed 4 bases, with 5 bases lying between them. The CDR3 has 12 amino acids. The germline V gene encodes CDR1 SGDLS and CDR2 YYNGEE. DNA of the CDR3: TGTGCCAGCAGCTCACGCACCGGGGAGCTGTTTTTT. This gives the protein CASSSRTGELFF.

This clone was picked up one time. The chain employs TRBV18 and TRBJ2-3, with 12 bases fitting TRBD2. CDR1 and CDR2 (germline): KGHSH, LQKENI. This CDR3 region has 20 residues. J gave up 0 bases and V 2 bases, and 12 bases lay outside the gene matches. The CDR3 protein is CASSPDRVTSGRTSTDTQYF. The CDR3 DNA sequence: TGTGCCAGCTCACCAGATCGGGTTACTAGCGGGAGGACAAGCACAGATACGCAGTATTTT. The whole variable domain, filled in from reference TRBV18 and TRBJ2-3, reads NAGVMQNPRHLVRRRGQEARLRCSPMKGHSHVYWYRQLPEEGLKFMVYLQKENIIDESGMPKERFSAEFPKEGPSILRIQQVVRGDSAAYFCASSPDRVTSGRTSTDTQYFGPGTRLTVL.

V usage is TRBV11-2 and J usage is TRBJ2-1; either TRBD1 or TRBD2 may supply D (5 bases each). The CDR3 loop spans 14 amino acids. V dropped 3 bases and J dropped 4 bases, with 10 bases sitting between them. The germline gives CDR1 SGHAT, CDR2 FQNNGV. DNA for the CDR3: TGTGCCAGCAGCTTGGGGACCACTTACAATGAGCAGTTCTTC. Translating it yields CASSLGTTYNEQFF.